These 19 T cell receptor beta chains share one sample of origin, sequenced in a study of response to subunit inactivated influenza vaccine. Via MiXCR, TCRdb re-called the RT-PCR reads, giving one row per CDR3 protein. The sample has about 570,000 distinct CDR3 sequences; approximately 10% are singletons. The same data also went into a second study, on T cells expressing NK-cell markers. That source notes: For TCR beta, cDNA was produced by 5'RACE template switching with UMIs.

Sequenced here: PBMCs from blood, sampled on the day of vaccination. These TCRs come from a man between 50 and 59 years old who received an inactivated influenza vaccine.

The chain links TRBV19 to TRBJ2-3, with TRBD2 identical over 7 bases. The CDR3 runs 15 residues. CDR1 is LNHDA, CDR2 SQIVND, per germline (reference sequence). Trimming removed 3 bases from V and 2 bases from J; junction bases left unmatched: 5. The CDR3 sequence is CASSIYRGVTDTQYF. The CDR3 region has the DNA TGTGCCAGTAGTATCTATCGGGGGGTCACAGATACGCAGTATTTT. The full variable domain, its missing parts supplied by reference TRBV19 and TRBJ2-3, is DGGITQSPKYLFRKEGQNVTLSCEQNLNHDAMYWYRQDPGQGLRLIYYSQIVNDFQKGDIAEGYSVSREKKESFPLTVTSAQKNPTAFYLCASSIYRGVTDTQYFGPGTRLTVL.

This clonotype was seen more than once but under ten times. The CDR3 region is CSVEEIAGGPPYEQFF. DNA of the CDR3: TGCAGCGTTGAAGAGATAGCGGGGGGTCCCCCCTATGAGCAGTTCTTC. The J gene is TRBJ2-1, the V gene TRBV29-1; 10 bases fit TRBD2. The germline CDR1 and CDR2 sequences are SQVTM and ANQGSEA. There are 16 residues in the CDR3. With 0 bases clipped from V and 8 bases from J, the junction kept 10 bases outside the gene matches.

This clonotype was counted between two and nine times. The V gene is TRBV20-1, the J gene TRBJ2-3; 9 bases agree with TRBD2. V trimming: 0 bases; J trimming: 6 bases; junction bases outside the gene matches: 13. The CDR3 is 17 residues long. CDR1 and CDR2 (germline): DFQATT, SNEGSKA (reference sequence). The CDR3 reads CSAREPSVVAGADTQYF. In DNA, the CDR3 is TGCAGTGCTAGAGAACCCAGCGTGGTAGCGGGGGCCGATACGCAGTATTTT.

This clonotype was detected many times. The rearrangement links TRBV20-1 to TRBJ1-1; TRBD1 aligns across 11 bases. CDR3 size: 14 residues. With 4 bases clipped from V and 4 bases from J, the junction kept 5 bases outside the gene matches. CDR1 is DFQATT, CDR2 SNEGSKA, per germline (reference sequence). The CDR3 DNA follows: TGCAGTGCTAAAGAAGGGACAGGGGGCACTGAAGCTTTCTTT. Residues: CSAKEGTGGTEAFF.

The CDR3 nucleotides are TGTGCCAGCAGCTTAGAGCGGGGTACCTACGAGCAGTACTTC. This codes for CASSLERGTYEQYF. The chain combines TRBV7-2 with TRBJ2-7; 7 bases align to TRBD2. This CDR3 has 14 amino acids. CDR1 and CDR2 (germline): SGHTA, FQGNSA. J lost 2 bases, V lost 1 base, and 2 bases had no gene match.

This clonotype was seen a few times. The chain has TRBV2 and TRBJ2-2; a weak D match, TRBD1 (6 bases). The CDR3 consists of 14 residues. Germline CDR1 SNHLY, CDR2 FYNNEI. Trimming took off 6 bases at V and 2 bases at J, with 10 bases between the two ends. CDR3 in DNA: TGTGCCAGCAGCGTGGACAGAAACACCGGGGAGCTGTTTTTT. The encoded protein is CASSVDRNTGELFF. The variable domain in full, with the rest retrieved from reference TRBV2 and TRBJ2-2, is EPEVTQTPSHQVTQMGQEVILRCVPISNHLYFYWYRQILGQKVEFLVSFYNNEISEKSEIFDDQFSVERPDGSNFTLKIRSTKLEDSAMYFCASSVDRNTGELFFGEGSRLTVL.

This clonotype appeared a few times. The CDR3 here is CAISDRVAGGRDTQYF. The CDR3 DNA reads as TGTGCCATCAGTGATAGGGTAGCGGGGGGACGAGATACGCAGTATTTT. The J gene is TRBJ2-3, the V gene TRBV10-3; 10 bases are a match to TRBD2. Germline CDR1 ENHRY, CDR2 SYGVKD. V lost 3 bases to trimming and J lost 5 bases; unmatched junction nucleotides: 8. The CDR3 totals 16 residues.

This clonotype was seen only a few times. This CDR3 is CASSLVAPDYGYTF. In nucleotides, the CDR3 is TGTGCCAGCAGCTTAGTCGCCCCTGACTATGGCTACACCTTC. This sequence joins TRBV7-2 and TRBJ1-2; D gene ambiguous. Trimming took 1 base from V and 3 from J, leaving 9 bases between them. Germline CDR1 is SGHTA and CDR2 is FQGNSA. This CDR3 is built from 14 residues.

DNA of the CDR3: TGTGCCAGCACCCCGTCCTCCTACGAGCAGTACTTC. Translated: CASTPSSYEQYF. V usage is TRBV12-3 or TRBV12-4 and J usage is TRBJ2-7; D uncertain. V was cut by 7 bases and J by 0 bases, with 7 bases left in between. The CDR3 sequence is 12 residues long.

In its sample, this clonotype was seen many times. The chain has TRBV6-1 and TRBJ2-3; TRBD1 might be the D (6 bases). In germline, CDR1 is MNHNS, CDR2 SASEGT. CDR3 length: 15 residues. Trimming pared 6 bases from V and 2 bases from J, leaving 15 bases between. This CDR3 is CASRLTGIYTDTQYF. CDR3 nucleotides: TGTGCCAGCAGGCTGACAGGCATATACACAGATACGCAGTATTTT.

This clonotype showed up many times. This chain connects TRBV5-1 to TRBJ2-7, with D perhaps TRBD2 (6 bases). Trimming cost V 4 bases and J 6 bases, with 11 bases left between them. This CDR3 contains 12 residues. Germline CDR1 and CDR2: SGHRS and YFSETQ. This CDR3 reads CASSPNGSEQYF. The CDR3 DNA reads TGCGCCAGCAGCCCCAACGGGAGCGAGCAGTACTTC. The full variable domain, its missing parts supplied by reference TRBV5-1 and TRBJ2-7, is KAGVTQTPRYLIKTRGQQVTLSCSPISGHRSVSWYQQTPGQGLQFLFEYFSETQRNKGNFPGRFSGRQFSNSRSEMNVSTLELGDSALYLCASSPNGSEQYFGPGTRLTVT.

This chain uses TRBV7-2 with TRBJ2-2; TRBD2 aligns across 7 bases. CDR1 is SGHTA, CDR2 FQGNSA, per germline. The CDR3 consists of 14 residues. V lost 5 bases and J lost 6; bases outside the gene matches: 6. CDR3 loop: CASSQRSGAGELFF. Here the CDR3 DNA reads TGTGCCAGCAGCCAAAGAAGCGGGGCCGGGGAGCTGTTTTTT.

This sequence joins TRBV20-1 and TRBJ2-1; unclear D gene. Germline lookup yields CDR1 DFQATT and CDR2 SNEGSKA (reference sequence). The CDR3 extends over 12 amino acids. Between the trimmed V and J ends, which lost 3 bases and 5 bases, there was a span of 8 bases. The chain's CDR3 is CSASKTHNEQFF. CDR3 coding DNA: TGCAGTGCTAGTAAGACACACAATGAGCAGTTCTTC.

This chain links TRBV12-5 with TRBJ2-2; weak D call: TRBD1 (6 bases). Germline lookup yields CDR1 LGHNT and CDR2 FRNRAP. The length of the CDR3 is 15 residues. V lost 5 bases to trimming and J lost 5 bases, with 15 bases between them. DNA of the CDR3: TGTGCTAGTGGTCCCGGAAACAGGGTTACCGGGGAGCTGTTTTTT. As protein: CASGPGNRVTGELFF.

This clonotype appeared a few times. The chain combines TRBV10-1 with TRBJ2-7; D is possibly TRBD1 (6 bases). Trimming stripped 9 bases from V and 3 bases from J, with 18 bases between. The CDR3 length is 14 residues. The V gene's germline CDR1 is WNHNN and CDR2 SYGVQD (reference sequence). The CDR3 spells CASWPPGHLYEQYF. For the CDR3, the DNA is TGCGCCAGTTGGCCCCCGGGACACCTCTACGAGCAGTACTTC.

The chain employs TRBV28 and TRBJ2-1, with D perhaps matching TRBD1 (6 bases). This CDR3 is built from 13 residues. Germline-derived CDR1 and CDR2 are MDHEN and SYDVKM. V lost 4 bases and J lost 10, with 14 bases in between. This CDR3 reads CASSSAGDEEQFF. The CDR3 DNA follows: TGTGCCAGCAGTTCGGCAGGGGACGAGGAGCAGTTCTTC.

In this sample, this clonotype turned up a few times. CDR3 residues: CASSPQSGRFNSPLHF. The CDR3 DNA sequence: TGTGCCAGCAGCCCACAATCCGGCCGGTTTAATTCACCCCTCCACTTT. The V call is TRBV7-2, the J call TRBJ1-6; no clear D gene. Germline V gene lookup returns CDR1 SGHTA and CDR2 FQGNSA. Trimming took off 5 bases at V and 6 bases at J, with 17 bases between the two ends. This CDR3 spans 16 amino acids.

This clonotype appeared a few times. V usage is TRBV6-2 or TRBV6-3 and J usage is TRBJ2-5; D might be TRBD2 (6 bases). Germline V gene lookup returns CDR1 MNHEY and CDR2 SVGEGT. Deletions cut 2 bases from V and 5 bases from J, with 15 bases between. The CDR3 loop spans 15 amino acids. This CDR3 is CASSYRGLLLETQYF. The CDR3 DNA is TGTGCCAGCAGTTACAGGGGACTCTTATTGGAGACCCAGTACTTC.

The V call is TRBV2, the J call TRBJ2-7, with D possibly matching TRBD1 (6 bases). Trimming pared 6 bases from V and 2 bases from J, leaving 17 bases between. CDR1 is SNHLY and CDR2 is FYNNEI in the germline V gene. The CDR3 consists of 15 residues. CDR3 sequence reads: CASSETTTGTYEQYF. CDR3 coding DNA: TGTGCCAGCAGCGAGACCACGACAGGAACCTACGAGCAGTACTTC.